This T cell receptor (beta chain) is drawn from a study of T cells in Graves' hyperthyroidism and ophthalmopathy. Using RNA transcripts as the source, TCR beta CDR3 regions were amplified. HTBI primers were used for first-round RT-PCR of the TCR CDR3. TCRdb used MiXCR to reprocess the multiplex PCR reads, holding one entry per CDR3 protein. The sample has some 500,000 distinct CDR3 sequences, 13% to 15% seen once. Regarding the study as a whole: Ophthalmopathy got predicted by the model a median around 6.8 months before its onset.

This clonotype was detected ten times or more. What it binds is unknown. The V gene's germline CDR1 is MGHRA and CDR2 YSYEKL. This CDR3 has 15 residues. Trimming shortened V by 1 base and J by 5 bases, and 14 bases separated the two germline ends. The study enrolled patients aged 18 to 65 with newly diagnosed hyperthyroidism of under 2 months' duration. Input material: blood. The TCR originated in a woman younger than 35 with Graves' hyperthyroidism. The chain links TRBV4-1 to TRBJ2-5, with no clear D. This CDR3 reads CASSQARRTWETQYF. Written as DNA, the CDR3 is TGCGCCAGCAGCCAAGCCCGGCGCACTTGGGAGACCCAGTACTTC.